Sequencing of this T cell receptor beta chain was carried out in a study of blood T cell repertoires in COVID-19. The CDR3 sequence is 17 residues long. The germline V and J ends were trimmed by 0 bases and 0 bases, with 13 bases remaining between them. Germline-derived CDR1 and CDR2 are SGDLS and YYNGEE. Profiled with immunoSEQ multiplex PCR; TCRdb holds only in-frame clones, not every one. This table has hundreds of thousands of clones, 88% appearing once. The chain joins TRBV9 to TRBJ1-3; D unclear. This TCR was sampled from a woman aged 25 to 45 with COVID-19, enrolled during active disease. The sequencing sample was made of peripheral blood. The CDR3 spells CASSVGSDSYSGNTIYF. The CDR3 bases are TGTGCCAGCAGCGTAGGCTCGGACTCCTACTCTGGAAACACCATATATTTT. The complete variable domain, with remaining parts taken from reference TRBV9 and TRBJ1-3, reads DSGVTQTPKHLITATGQRVTLRCSPRSGDLSVYWYQQSLDQGLQFLIQYYNGEERAKGNILERFSAQQFPDLHSELNLSSLELGDSALYFCASSVGSDSYSGNTIYFGEGSWLTVV.